This TCR beta chain is drawn from a study of control samples from healthy donors and cancer patients. This table comes from immunoSEQ multiplex PCR, and its TCRdb copy is limited to in-frame clones, with some not included. The sample has some 95,000 clones; around 88% are singletons. V shed 4 bases, J shed 8 bases, and the junction held 2 bases outside the gene matches. This CDR3 comprises 11 residues. Germline V gene data show CDR1 as SGDLS and CDR2 as YYNGEE. The chain uses TRBV9 and TRBJ1-1; 7 bases agree with TRBD1. Input material: blood. The receptor was derived from a man aged 25 to 45 in good health. The CDR3 region is CASSRQGEAFF. CDR3 DNA: TGTGCCAGCAGCCGACAGGGCGAAGCTTTCTTT.